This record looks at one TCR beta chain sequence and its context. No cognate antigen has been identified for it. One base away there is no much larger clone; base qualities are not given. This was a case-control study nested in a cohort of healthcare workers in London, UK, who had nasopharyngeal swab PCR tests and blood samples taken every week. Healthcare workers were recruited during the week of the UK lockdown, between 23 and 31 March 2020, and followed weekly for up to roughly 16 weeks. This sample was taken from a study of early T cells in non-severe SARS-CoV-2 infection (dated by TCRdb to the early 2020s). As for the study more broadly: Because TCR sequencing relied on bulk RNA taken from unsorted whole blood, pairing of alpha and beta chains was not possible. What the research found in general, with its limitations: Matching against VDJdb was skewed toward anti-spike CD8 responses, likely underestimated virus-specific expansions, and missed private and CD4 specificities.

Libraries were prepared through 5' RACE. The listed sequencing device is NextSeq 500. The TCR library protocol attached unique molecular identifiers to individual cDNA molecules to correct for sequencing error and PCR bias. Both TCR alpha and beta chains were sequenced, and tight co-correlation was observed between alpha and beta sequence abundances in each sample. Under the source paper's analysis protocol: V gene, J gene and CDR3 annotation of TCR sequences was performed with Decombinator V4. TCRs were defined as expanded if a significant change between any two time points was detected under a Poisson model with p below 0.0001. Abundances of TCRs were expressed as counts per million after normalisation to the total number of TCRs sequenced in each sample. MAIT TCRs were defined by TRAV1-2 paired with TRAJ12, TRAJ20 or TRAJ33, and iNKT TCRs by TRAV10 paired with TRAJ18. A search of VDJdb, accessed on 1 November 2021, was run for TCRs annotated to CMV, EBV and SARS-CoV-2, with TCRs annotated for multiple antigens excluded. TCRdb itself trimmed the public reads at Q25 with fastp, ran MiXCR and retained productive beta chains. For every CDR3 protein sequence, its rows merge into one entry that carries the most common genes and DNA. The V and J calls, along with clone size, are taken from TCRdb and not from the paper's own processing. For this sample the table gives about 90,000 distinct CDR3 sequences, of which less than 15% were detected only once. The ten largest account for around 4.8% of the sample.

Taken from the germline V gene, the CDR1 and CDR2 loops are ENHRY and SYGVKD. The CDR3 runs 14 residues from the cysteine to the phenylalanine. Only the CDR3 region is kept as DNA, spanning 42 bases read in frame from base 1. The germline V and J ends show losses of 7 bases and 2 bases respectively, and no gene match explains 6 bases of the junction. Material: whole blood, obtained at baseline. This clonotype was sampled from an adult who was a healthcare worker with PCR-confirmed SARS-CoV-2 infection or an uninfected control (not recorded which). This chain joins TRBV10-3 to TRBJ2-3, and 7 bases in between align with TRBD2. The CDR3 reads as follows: CAITTGGPTDTQYF. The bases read TGTGCCATCACCACGGGGGGTCCCACAGATACGCAGTATTTT.